Below, one T cell receptor beta chain is given with its context. Its antigen is not identified. Primers: 60 Vbeta forward and 13 Jbeta reverse. TCRdb's table, derived via immunoSEQ multiplex PCR, lists solely in-frame clones and lacks some. The sample lists about 150,000 clones, 82% occurring once. CDR1 is SGHRS, CDR2 YFSETQ, per germline. V dropped 4 bases and J dropped 10; count of bases not matched to a gene: 14. The length of the CDR3 is 15 residues. This sample is part of a study of cytomegalovirus exposure and HLA in healthy donors. Overall study results and limits: Accurate predictions that matched the HLA-A and HLA-B alleles of most subjects were reportedly made from TCR beta sequences. As confirmed in vitro, a few CMV-associated chains were specific for CMV antigens.

The sequencing sample was made of PBMCs. V usage is TRBV5-1 and J usage is TRBJ2-1, with 7 bases lining up with TRBD2. The clonotype comes from a woman aged 50 to 60 in good health and CMV-seropositive. CDR3: CASSVLGGGSGEQFF. For the CDR3, the DNA is TGCGCCAGCAGCGTCTTGGGGGGAGGGTCTGGGGAGCAGTTCTTC.